This TCR beta chain emerged from a study of T-cell reconstitution after alpha-beta-depleted transplantation in children. Study findings and constraints: Day-60 TCRbeta diversity that was high in some patients was derived from surviving recipient T cells and thymic progenitors. Two months or so post-transplant, alpha-beta T cells reportedly derived from several hundred expanded graft clones.

This clonotype was counted ten times or more. Its antigen is unknown. V lost 6 bases to trimming and J lost 2 bases; unmatched junction nucleotides: 2. The CDR3 spans 14 residues. Germline CDR1 reads SGHRS; CDR2 reads YFSETQ. A TCRbeta library incorporating unique molecular identifiers was prepared. TCRdb independently ran MiXCR on the PCR reads; one entry per CDR3 protein. The sample yields roughly 670,000 distinct CDR3 sequences, less than 15% seen once. The clonotype originates from a girl aged 2 to 9 with congenital amegakaryocytic thrombocytopenia, due to receive a stem cell transplant. The sample here was PBMCs, taken before TCRalphabeta/CD19-depleted stem cell transplant. This chain joins TRBV5-1 and TRBJ2-1; 10 bases map to TRBD2. This CDR3 is CASTGLAAYNEQFF. The DNA of the CDR3 is TGCGCCAGCACCGGACTAGCGGCCTACAATGAGCAGTTCTTC.